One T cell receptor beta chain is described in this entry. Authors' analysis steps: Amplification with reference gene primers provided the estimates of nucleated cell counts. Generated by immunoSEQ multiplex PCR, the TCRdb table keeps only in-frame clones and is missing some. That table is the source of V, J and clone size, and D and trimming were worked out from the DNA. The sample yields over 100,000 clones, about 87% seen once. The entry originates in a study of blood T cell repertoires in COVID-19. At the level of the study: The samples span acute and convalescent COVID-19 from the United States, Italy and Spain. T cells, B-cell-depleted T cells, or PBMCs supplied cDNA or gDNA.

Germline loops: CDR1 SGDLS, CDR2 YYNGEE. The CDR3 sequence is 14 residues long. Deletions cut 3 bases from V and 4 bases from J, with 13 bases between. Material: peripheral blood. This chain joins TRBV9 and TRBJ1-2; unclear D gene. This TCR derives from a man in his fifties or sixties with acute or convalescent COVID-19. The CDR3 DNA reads TGTGCCAGCAGCGGTGGATGGGCCGGCTATGGCTACACCTTC. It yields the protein CASSGGWAGYGYTF.